This TCR beta chain is drawn from a study of T cell clusters in autoimmune cytopenias. Findings and caveats of the study: TRB repertoire shifts in secondary cytopenia and chronic lymphocytic leukemia mostly reflected lymphoma, not autoimmunity. Physiological T cell clusters of healthy donors were apparently absent in primary autoimmune cytopenia patients.

The CDR3 consists of 17 residues. Per the germline V gene, CDR1 is SGHTA and CDR2 is FQGNSA. Multiplex touch-down PCR amplified TRB using TRB-A and TRB-B pools in one tube. Reanalyzing the multiplex PCR reads, TCRdb keeps one entry per CDR3 protein, without DNA. Its table lists thousands of distinct CDR3 sequences. TRB was amplified from roughly 0.25 ug of peripheral blood genomic DNA per sample. About this clonotype: Its antigen is not known.

The data were also submitted as part of a second study, on T cell repertoires in aging, cancer and after chemotherapy. That work states: Healthy donor repertoires were recorded over several months to years and showed clear clonal overlap.

Sequencing used peripheral blood. The TCR originated in a human donor in good health. This chain joins TRBV7-2 and TRBJ2-5; as DNA is missing, the TRBD1 call by TCRdb cannot be tested. CDR3: CASSFGRGRERKETQYF. Supplemented by reference TRBV7-2 and TRBJ2-5, the full variable domain reads GAGVSQSPSNKVTEKGKDVELRCDPISGHTALYWYRQSLGQGLEFLIYFQGNSAPDKSGLPSDRFSAERTGGSVSTLTIQRTQQEDSAVYLCASSFGRGRERKETQYFGPGTRLLVL.